The 26 T cell receptor beta chains presented below share a single source sample, sequenced in a study of T cells after yellow fever vaccination. TCRdb independently ran MiXCR on the 5' RACE reads; one entry per CDR3 protein. Of roughly 340,000 distinct CDR3 sequences listed, more than 8.5% are singletons. The sequences come from PBMCs, collected on the day of the first yellow fever vaccination. The receptors stem from a man younger than 30 who received the YFV17D yellow fever vaccine.

The V gene is TRBV28, the J gene TRBJ2-3; D remains unclear. Germline V CDR1 and CDR2: MDHEN, SYDVKM. This CDR3 comprises 15 residues. V lost 5 bases, J lost 3 bases, and 15 bases lay in between. CDR3 sequence reads: CASSPSHLRTDTQYF. The CDR3 DNA reads as TGTGCCAGCAGTCCCTCTCACCTCCGGACAGATACGCAGTATTTT.

This clonotype was picked up a small number of times. The chain employs TRBV5-1 and TRBJ1-3; TRBD1 agrees at 7 bases. The CDR3 totals 15 residues. The junction had 8 bases not matched to a gene; V was cut back by 0 bases and J by 8 bases. Looked up from germline, CDR1 is SGHRS and CDR2 is YFSETQ. This CDR3 is CASSLVTGNGHTIYF. CDR3 sequence (DNA): TGCGCCAGCAGCTTGGTGACAGGGAACGGGCACACCATATATTTT.

This clonotype has a handful of counts. V usage is TRBV5-1 and J usage is TRBJ2-5; the match to TRBD1 covers 7 bases. This CDR3 comprises 14 residues. The J segment lost 2 bases and the V segment lost 3 bases, leaving 4 bases of the junction unmatched. Germline CDR1 SGHRS, CDR2 YFSETQ. This CDR3 is CASSWDSLQETQYF. CDR3 sequence (DNA): TGCGCCAGCAGCTGGGACAGTTTACAAGAGACCCAGTACTTC.

The J gene is TRBJ2-5, the V gene TRBV7-9, with D maybe TRBD2 (5 bases). Germline lookup yields CDR1 SEHNR and CDR2 FQNEAQ (reference sequence). This CDR3 comprises 15 residues. The ends were cut back, 1 base at V and 4 bases at J, with 13 bases in the middle. The CDR3 DNA reads TGTGCCAGCAGCTTAGGTGGACTCTCGGGAGAGACCCAGTACTTC. Translation: CASSLGGLSGETQYF.

This clonotype has more than one count but fewer than ten. The V and J genes are TRBV12-3 or TRBV12-4 and TRBJ1-5, with a tentative D call TRBD1 (6 bases). This CDR3 comprises 16 residues. Trimming took off 1 base at V and 1 base at J, with 11 bases between the two ends. As DNA, the CDR3 is TGTGCCAGCAGTTTAGTGGGGCAGGGGAGCAATCAGCCCCAGCATTTT. Its protein is CASSLVGQGSNQPQHF.

The sample holds a few counts of this clonotype. CDR3 nucleotide sequence: TGTGCCAGCAGTTACTCGGGACCCAACAATGAGCAGTTCTTC. Translated: CASSYSGPNNEQFF. This chain links TRBV6-2 or TRBV6-3 with TRBJ2-1; possibly TRBD1 or TRBD2 for D (5 bases each). Trimming cost V 0 bases and J 5 bases, with 8 bases left between them. The CDR3 contains 14 residues. Per the germline V gene, CDR1 is MNHEY and CDR2 is SVGEGT.

The chain has TRBV20-1 and TRBJ1-4, with D perhaps TRBD1 (5 bases). V lost 3 bases and J lost 8, with 19 bases in between. Looked up from germline, CDR1 is DFQATT and CDR2 is SNEGSKA (reference sequence). CDR3 size: 15 residues. The DNA of the CDR3 is TGCAGTGCTAGCCCCCGGGACCGGGAGGGGGAAAAACTGTTTTTT. Translation: CSASPRDREGEKLFF.

The chain couples TRBV29-1 to TRBJ2-7; 8 nucleotides agree with TRBD1. V shed 7 bases and J 5 bases; nucleotides not matched to a gene: 7. The germline V gene encodes CDR1 SQVTM and CDR2 ANQGSEA. The CDR3 is 12 residues long. This CDR3 is CSAHRGVDEQYF. For the CDR3, the DNA is TGCAGCGCTCACAGGGGGGTCGACGAGCAGTACTTC.

This chain links TRBV29-1 with TRBJ1-5; D uncertain. V was cut by 6 bases and J by 0 bases, with 6 bases left in between. The CDR3 is 12 amino acids. Germline CDR1 SQVTM, CDR2 ANQGSEA. CDR3 residues: CSVANSNQPQHF. The CDR3 bases are TGCAGCGTAGCTAATAGCAATCAGCCCCAGCATTTT.

This chain uses TRBV13 with TRBJ1-5; tentatively, D is TRBD1 (5 bases). The germline V gene encodes CDR1 PRHDT and CDR2 FYEKMQ (reference sequence). Trimming left V 4 bases short and J 3 bases short, with 13 bases between. The CDR3 has 15 residues. The CDR3 bases are TGTGCCAGCAGCTCCCGACAGAGACCCAATCAGCCCCAGCATTTT. Amino acids: CASSSRQRPNQPQHF. Full variable domain (rest looked up from reference TRBV13 and TRBJ1-5): AAGVIQSPRHLIKEKRETATLKCYPIPRHDTVYWYQQGPGQDPQFLISFYEKMQSDKGSIPDRFSAQQFSDYHSELNMSSLELGDSALYFCASSSRQRPNQPQHFGDGTRLSIL.

This clonotype has more than one count but fewer than ten. This chain links TRBV7-2 with TRBJ1-1, with D uncertain. Germline CDR1 SGHTA, CDR2 FQGNSA. The CDR3 spans 14 residues. V lost 2 bases, J lost 6 bases, and 13 bases lay in between. In DNA, the CDR3 is TGTGCCAGCAGCTTATTAATCCGAGCAGCTGAAGCTTTCTTT. Its protein product is CASSLLIRAAEAFF.

In this sample, this clonotype turned up a few times. The V and J genes are TRBV20-1 and TRBJ1-1, with TRBD1 as a possible D gene (6 bases). Germline-derived CDR1 and CDR2 are DFQATT and SNEGSKA (reference sequence). V was shortened by 2 bases and J by 4 bases, with 8 bases between the two germline ends. The length of the CDR3 is 12 residues. Here the CDR3 DNA reads TGCAGTGCTAGACAGGGGAGCACTGAAGCTTTCTTT. Its translation: CSARQGSTEAFF.

The chain employs TRBV28 and TRBJ1-2, with a tentative D call TRBD1 (6 bases). The CDR3 spans 13 residues. Trimming stripped 3 bases from V and 6 bases from J, with 11 bases between. Germline lookup yields CDR1 MDHEN and CDR2 SYDVKM. Here the CDR3 DNA reads TGTGCCAGCAGTTTTCGGCCAGGGGATGGCTACACCTTC. Translating gives CASSFRPGDGYTF.

This clonotype was observed a few times. The V and J genes are TRBV4-2 and TRBJ1-2; the D gene is possibly TRBD1 (6 bases). V lost 0 bases to trimming and J lost 2 bases, with 10 bases between them. This CDR3 region has 15 residues. CDR1 LGHNA and CDR2 YNFKEQ come from the germline V gene. This CDR3 reads CASSQDRGTNYGYTF. DNA of the CDR3: TGTGCCAGCAGCCAAGATCGGGGGACAAACTATGGCTACACCTTC.

This clonotype turned up a few times. This chain connects TRBV19 to TRBJ2-7; D is ambiguous. The CDR3 length is 16 residues. V was shortened by 3 bases and J by 3 bases, with 18 bases between the two germline ends. Germline V gives CDR1 LNHDA, CDR2 SQIVND (reference sequence). This CDR3 reads CASSISRAEVDYEQYF. The CDR3 nucleotides are TGTGCCAGTAGTATCTCTCGGGCCGAGGTGGACTACGAGCAGTACTTC.

This clonotype was counted many times. The J gene is TRBJ1-4, the V gene TRBV28; D possibly corresponds to TRBD1 (5 bases). V was shortened by 6 bases and J by 5 bases, with 10 bases between the two germline ends. The CDR3 is 13 amino acids. The germline CDR1 and CDR2 sequences are MDHEN and SYDVKM. The CDR3: CASSDRQNEKLFF. Here the CDR3 DNA reads TGTGCCAGCAGCGATCGACAGAATGAAAAACTGTTTTTT.

This clonotype was picked up a small number of times. The CDR3 protein is CASSPTPYQETQYF. The CDR3 DNA sequence: TGTGCCAGCAGTCCAACCCCGTACCAAGAGACCCAGTACTTC. J is TRBJ2-5 and V is TRBV28; no clear D gene. V was clipped by 5 bases and J by 0 bases, with 10 bases between them. CDR1 is MDHEN and CDR2 is SYDVKM in the germline V gene. The CDR3 sequence is 14 residues long.

The genes are TRBV5-8 and TRBJ1-5, with D possibly TRBD1 on 5 matching bases. CDR3 length: 13 residues. Germline V gives CDR1 SGHTS, CDR2 YDEGEE. The germline V and J ends were trimmed by 2 bases and 10 bases, with 13 bases remaining between them. CDR3 sequence (DNA): TGTGCCAGCAGCTTCTCAGGGTTCAGACCCCAGCATTTT. This codes for CASSFSGFRPQHF.

The chain is built from TRBV15 and TRBJ1-5; the D is unclear. Trimming left V 3 bases short and J 1 base short, with 7 bases between. The V gene's germline CDR1 is LNHNV and CDR2 YYDKDF (reference sequence). This CDR3 is built from 14 residues. The CDR3, as DNA: TGTGCCACCAGCAGTCTGGGGAGCAATCAGCCCCAGCATTTT. It encodes CATSSLGSNQPQHF.

The chain uses TRBV9 and TRBJ1-2; 7 bases map to TRBD1. Germline V gene data show CDR1 as SGDLS and CDR2 as YYNGEE. This CDR3 has 14 residues. The J segment lost 1 base and the V segment lost 4 bases, leaving 4 bases of the junction unmatched. The CDR3 loop is CASSTGDSNYGYTF. CDR3 sequence (DNA): TGTGCCAGCAGCACAGGGGACAGTAACTATGGCTACACCTTC. Together with reference TRBV9 and TRBJ1-2, the CDR3 gives the full variable domain: DSGVTQTPKHLITATGQRVTLRCSPRSGDLSVYWYQQSLDQGLQFLIQYYNGEERAKGNILERFSAQQFPDLHSELNLSSLELGDSALYFCASSTGDSNYGYTFGSGTRLTVV.

This clonotype has more than one count but fewer than ten. The chain recombines TRBV6-5 with TRBJ1-6; D might be TRBD1 (5 bases). The V end was cut by 4 bases, the J end by 11 bases, with 12 bases between. Germline CDR1 and CDR2: MNHEY and SVGAGI. The CDR3 runs to 13 residues. CDR3 DNA sequence: TGTGCCAGCAGTTCGGGACGGCAGACACCCCTCCACTTT. Translating it yields CASSSGRQTPLHF.

This clonotype was observed a few times. V gene TRBV7-2 combines with J gene TRBJ2-3; D is undetermined. Germline V gives CDR1 SGHTA, CDR2 FQGNSA. The ends were cut back, 3 bases at V and 4 bases at J, with 8 bases in the middle. The CDR3 sequence is 13 residues long. The CDR3 is CASSFLAADTQYF. CDR3 nucleotide sequence: TGTGCCAGCAGCTTCTTGGCAGCAGATACGCAGTATTTT.

This clonotype was recorded a few times. The chain uses TRBV18 and TRBJ1-1; weak D call: TRBD1 (6 bases). Germline-derived CDR1 and CDR2 are KGHSH and LQKENI. The V gene lost 3 bases and the J gene lost 5 bases, with 19 bases spanning the gap. The CDR3 runs 16 residues. CDR3 sequence reads: CASSPPGTLGRTEAFF. CDR3 DNA: TGTGCCAGCTCACCGCCCGGGACACTTGGTAGGACTGAAGCTTTCTTT.

The table lists this clonotype with a few counts. The V and J genes are TRBV7-2 and TRBJ1-5, with D uncertain. CDR3 length equals 14 residues. Germline V gives CDR1 SGHTA, CDR2 FQGNSA. V shed 2 bases and J shed 3 bases, with 8 bases lying between them. CDR3 bases: TGTGCCAGCAGCTTATTAGGAATCAATCAGCCCCAGCATTTT. Translation gives CASSLLGINQPQHF.

The rearrangement uses TRBV9 and TRBJ2-2; D is perhaps TRBD2 (7 bases). With 3 bases removed from V and 6 bases from J, the gap between germline ends came to 9 bases. The CDR3 totals 13 residues. Per the germline V gene, CDR1 is SGDLS and CDR2 is YYNGEE. The CDR3, as DNA: TGTGCCAGCAGCGAGGGGGGGCCCGGGGAGCTGTTTTTT. Residues: CASSEGGPGELFF. Supplemented by reference TRBV9 and TRBJ2-2, the full variable domain reads DSGVTQTPKHLITATGQRVTLRCSPRSGDLSVYWYQQSLDQGLQFLIQYYNGEERAKGNILERFSAQQFPDLHSELNLSSLELGDSALYFCASSEGGPGELFFGEGSRLTVL.

The chain recombines TRBV5-1 with TRBJ2-1; perhaps TRBD1 as D (7 bases). The CDR3 consists of 19 residues. The V and J ends lost 3 bases and 4 bases respectively, with 26 bases between them. Per the germline V gene, CDR1 is SGHRS and CDR2 is YFSETQ. CDR3 sequence reads: CASSSLGGRDSASYNEQFF. In nucleotides, the CDR3 is TGCGCCAGCAGCTCATTAGGGGGCCGGGACTCTGCCTCATACAATGAGCAGTTCTTC.